Sequencing of this T cell receptor beta chain was carried out in a study of T cell responses to AZD1222 COVID-19 vaccine (dated by TCRdb to about 2021). Looking at the study overall: TCR sequencing was performed for over 230 trial participants, of whom about 200 were given two doses of AZD1222 and some 26 were given two doses of MenACWY control vaccine. Trial participants were enrolled into age subgroups of 18-55, 56-69 and 70-plus years, which contained about 160, 30 and 59 TCR-sequenced participants, respectively.

The CDR3 regions of human TCRbeta chains were subjected to immunosequencing. Turning to the authors' computational methods: Repertoire TCRs were checked for matches against a reference library of SARS-CoV-2-specific TCRs that had been generated using the MIRA antigen-specificity platform. Breadth was defined as the fraction of unique TCRs that were SARS-CoV-2-associated, and depth was defined as the fraction of total T cells that were SARS-CoV-2-associated. Using the MIRA data, each spike-specific TCR was mapped to the spike region that the TCR reacts to and placed in a CD4 or CD8 class. Log10-transformed breadth and depth values were compared by one-way ANOVA with Sidak's multiple comparisons tests. TCRdb provides this immuneACCESS table in a form limited to in-frame rearrangements. Some clones are lacking; in checked studies, under half of them reflect an unresolved V gene, and why the rest are absent is not known. That table gives V, J and clone size, and the DNA gave D and trimming. The sample table shows roughly 170,000 clones, and roughly 94% are seen once. The ten largest clones add up to 1.6% of the sample.

Worth noting for this clone: This clone's antigen is unknown. No base-level quality is on record; no much larger clone is a single base apart.

At the junction V is shortened by 6 bases and J by 6 bases; bases outside the gene matches: 10. CDR1 and CDR2, looked up from the germline V gene, are SQVTM and ANQGSEA. From cysteine to phenylalanine, the CDR3 is 14 amino acids long. Kept here is only the CDR3 DNA, which spans 42 bases and is read in frame from base 1. General findings and caveats noted by the study authors: The whole spike protein was spanned by vaccine-associated CD4 TCRs, and dominant responses were seen in regions 160-218 and 743-854. Epitopes outside the regions mutated in the B.1.351 and B.1.1.7 variants were reportedly recognized by nearly half of the unique spike-specific TCRs. Participants were mostly white British, with more females than males. The authors suggested clonal diversity may have been underestimated. Spike-specific TCR breadth and depth rose significantly after two AZD1222 doses compared with day 0 and with MenACWY recipients. Conclusions about previously exposed vaccinees are limited because only five to seven AZD1222 recipients were SARS-CoV-2 seropositive at baseline. The 56-69-year group was small, and its depth increase did not reach significance, likely because of low power. Because no day 14 peak-response samples were available, the repertoires could be characterized only after the peak T cell response.

Reading the label with the study, this specimen's time point is: about 28 days (+/-7) after the second vaccine dose. Because spike-specific TCR depth and breadth did not differ between the two schedules, AZD1222 recipients who got a second dose at roughly 4 weeks were pooled with those who got a second dose at roughly 12 weeks. Vaccinee samples came from UK trials COV001 and COV002, including a single-blind randomized controlled phase 2/3 trial of AZD1222 (ChAdOx1 nCoV-19) in healthy adults. Trial participant PBMC samples were collected at day 0 and day 28 after the second dose for TCRbeta chain sequencing.

The clonotype originates from an adult who received the AZD1222 COVID-19 vaccine. This chain joins TRBV29-1 to TRBJ2-2; TRBD1 agrees with 7 junctional bases. The sequencing here drew on peripheral blood, taken 28 days after the second AZD1222 dose. The nucleotide sequence is TGCAGCGTCGACCCGGGGCAGGGGGCCGGGGAGCTGTTTTTT. Its protein product is CSVDPGQGAGELFF.